This is a list of T cell receptor beta chains from one sample in a study of CD8+ T cells in alopecia areata. Using immunoSEQ multiplex PCR, the repertoire was profiled, and TCRdb retains in-frame clones only, with some absent. In the table there are around 120,000 clones, 61% of which are singletons. Specimen: CD4+ T cells sorted from blood, collected at week 4, from a patient treated with tofacitinib. All receptors come from a human donor with alopecia areata. CDR3s include the opening cysteine and the closing phenylalanine or tryptophan.

J gene: TRBJ1-5
CDR3 length: 13
V gene: TRBV27
CDR3 protein: CASSLRADQPQHF

J gene: TRBJ1-6
CDR3 length: 14
V gene: TRBV27
CDR3 protein: CASSLKAQGSPLHF

J gene: TRBJ2-1
CDR3 length: 15
V gene: TRBV7-9
CDR3 protein: CASSLAVGDNNEQFF

J gene: TRBJ1-2
CDR3 length: 15
V gene: TRBV29-1
CDR3 protein: CSVATGQGNKYGYTF

J gene: TRBJ2-7
CDR3 length: 14
V gene: TRBV29-1
CDR3 protein: CSVGLITGGGEQYF

J gene: TRBJ2-2
CDR3 length: 16
V gene: TRBV4-2
CDR3 protein: CASSPGSGGSTGELFF

J gene: TRBJ2-1
CDR3 length: 14
V gene: TRBV7-2
CDR3 protein: CASSQSGTSAEQFF

J gene: TRBJ2-5
CDR3 length: 12
V gene: TRBV18
CDR3 protein: CASSPYQETQYF

J gene: TRBJ2-2
CDR3 length: 14
V gene: TRBV2
CDR3 protein: CASSAEANTGELFF

J gene: TRBJ2-1
CDR3 length: 13
V gene: TRBV7-9
CDR3 protein: CASSSGQGVEQFF

J gene: TRBJ1-6
CDR3 length: 11
V gene: TRBV29-1
CDR3 protein: CSVEDGYYLHF

J gene: TRBJ2-1
CDR3 length: 14
V gene: TRBV25-1
CDR3 protein: CASIDLVSYNEQFF

J gene: TRBJ1-2
CDR3 length: 13
V gene: TRBV27
CDR3 protein: CASSLRQSYGYTF

J gene: TRBJ1-5
CDR3 length: 16
V gene: TRBV27
CDR3 protein: CASSLYGERGNQPQHF